This T cell receptor (beta chain) was recorded in a study of T cell responses to AZD1222 COVID-19 vaccine. As for this clone: Its target is unknown.

Notes on the study in general: Scientists sampled the repertoires only once the peak T cell response had passed. The donors showed a predominance of white British ancestry and of females, with possible underestimation of clonal diversity. Increased Spike-specific TCR breadth and depth were observed after two AZD1222 doses.

Clones were sequenced by immunoSEQ multiplex PCR, and TCRdb holds only the in-frame ones, with some missing. The sample has some 170,000 clones; about nine tenths are singletons. This receptor was identified in an adult who received the MenACWY meningococcal vaccine as a control. The source material was peripheral blood, sampled 28 days after the second dose of the MenACWY control vaccine.

The CDR3 region has the DNA TGTGCCAGTAGTTTACCCAACTCCAGGGGCGAGCAGTACTTC. Its translation is CASSLPNSRGEQYF. The chain uses TRBV19 and TRBJ2-7; possible D gene TRBD1, 6 bases. CDR3 length: 14 residues. With 5 bases removed from V and 6 bases from J, the gap between germline ends came to 17 bases. The germline V gene has CDR1 LNHDA and CDR2 SQIVND (reference sequence). Combining the CDR3 with reference TRBV19 and TRBJ2-7 gives the whole variable domain DGGITQSPKYLFRKEGQNVTLSCEQNLNHDAMYWYRQDPGQGLRLIYYSQIVNDFQKGDIAEGYSVSREKKESFPLTVTSAQKNPTAFYLCASSLPNSRGEQYFGPGTRLTVT.